These T cell receptor beta chains were read from a single sample in a study of PD-1 blockade in classical Hodgkin lymphoma. Clones were sequenced by immunoSEQ multiplex PCR, and TCRdb holds only the in-frame ones, with some missing. The data contain about 21,000 clones, more than 75% of them singletons. Sample: CD8+ T cells from blood. The receptors were gathered from a human donor with classical Hodgkin lymphoma. CDR3s leave out the opening cysteine and the closing phenylalanine or tryptophan.

cdr3_length j_call v_call cdr3_aa
12 TRBJ1-1 TRBV6-5 ASSYDPPNTEAF
11 TRBJ2-5 TRBV11-2 ASSTRREETQY
11 TRBJ2-1 TRBV6-5 ASSPDRDNEQF
12 TRBJ2-7 TRBV4-1 ASSPTVLSYEQY
14 TRBJ1-4 TRBV7-2 ASSPEHRAPNEKLF
13 TRBJ2-1 TRBV19 ASSRTSGSLNEQF
10 TRBJ2-7 TRBV29-1 SVAGASYEQY
16 TRBJ2-1 TRBV10-3 AISEPPAIPRAYNEQF
11 TRBJ1-3 TRBV9 ASSPRVRNTIY
11 TRBJ2-3 TRBV6-4 ASSPGSGDTQY
11 TRBJ2-7 TRBV29-1 SVGQGPAYEQY
12 TRBJ1-1 TRBV7-9 ASSGYGADTEAF
12 TRBJ2-7 TRBV18 ASSPRGQPYEQY
14 TRBJ2-1 TRBV4-1 ASSQAGTGGWREQF
14 TRBJ1-2 TRBV7-9 ASSPTEDIFNYGYT
16 TRBJ2-7 TRBV7-9 ASSLLGRMTSGGDEQY
13 TRBJ1-6 TRBV6-5 ASSRSGTVNSPLH
11 TRBJ1-2 TRBV19 ARGTGVPYGYT
14 TRBJ1-5 TRBV7-7 ASSLDRIGRKKPQH
13 TRBJ2-7 TRBV9 ASSVQSGPSYEQY
13 TRBJ2-6 TRBV7-8 ASRFDRTGANVLT
13 TRBJ2-7 TRBV4-1 ASSQTGTRSTEQY